The 14 T cell receptor beta chains listed next were all sequenced from one sample in a study of OX40 agonist ivuxolimab in advanced cancers. This table comes from immunoSEQ multiplex PCR, and its TCRdb copy is limited to in-frame clones, with some not included. The table shows almost 70,000 clones, with roughly 90% occurring only once. This specimen was CD4+ or CD8+ T cells sorted from blood, taken in a trial of the OX40 agonist ivuxolimab. The receptors originated from an adult with an advanced solid tumor such as melanoma, head and neck, liver or kidney cancer.

The chain carries TRBV18 and TRBJ2-2; 8 bases are a match to TRBD1. Germline lookup yields CDR1 KGHSH and CDR2 LQKENI. There are 16 residues in the CDR3. The junction had 9 bases not matched to a gene; V was cut back by 3 bases and J by 6 bases. The CDR3 nucleotides read TGTGCCAGCTCACCGGGACAGGCCTACACATCCGGGGAGCTGTTTTTT. Its translation: CASSPGQAYTSGELFF.

This clone was seen just once. This chain joins TRBV4-1 and TRBJ1-6, with TRBD1 matching over 8 bases. The length of the CDR3 is 17 residues. Germline-derived CDR1 and CDR2 are MGHRA and YSYEKL. J gave up 7 bases and V 1 base, and 9 bases lay outside the gene matches. CDR3 coding DNA: TGCGCCAGCAGCCAAGTTCGCAGGCAGGGGGCAAATTCACCCCTCCACTTT. Its translation is CASSQVRRQGANSPLHF.

J is TRBJ2-2 and V is TRBV9; the D gene could be TRBD1 or TRBD2 (6 bases each). Trimming left V 1 base short and J 0 bases short, with 13 bases between. Germline V lookup: CDR1 SGDLS, CDR2 YYNGEE. The CDR3 consists of 17 residues. The DNA of the CDR3 is TGTGCCAGCAGCGTAAAAGAGGGGGGCCCGAACACCGGGGAGCTGTTTTTT. Translating gives CASSVKEGGPNTGELFF.

Concerning this clone: The same CDR3 is also encoded by other DNA sequences in this sample. The CDR3 here is CASNPGGTSGELFF. As DNA, the CDR3 is TGTGCCAGCAACCCAGGGGGAACCTCCGGGGAGCTGTTTTTT. The gene calls are TRBV9 and TRBJ2-2; 7 nucleotides agree with TRBD1. There are 14 residues in the CDR3. The germline gives CDR1 SGDLS, CDR2 YYNGEE. V lost 6 bases to trimming and J lost 6 bases; unmatched junction nucleotides: 8. Combining the CDR3 with reference TRBV9 and TRBJ2-2 gives the whole variable domain DSGVTQTPKHLITATGQRVTLRCSPRSGDLSVYWYQQSLDQGLQFLIQYYNGEERAKGNILERFSAQQFPDLHSELNLSSLELGDSALYFCASNPGGTSGELFFGEGSRLTVL.

V and J are TRBV28 and TRBJ2-2; maybe TRBD2 (7 bases). CDR1 is MDHEN and CDR2 is SYDVKM in the germline V gene. Trimming removed 6 bases from V and 4 bases from J, with 15 bases in between. The length of the CDR3 is 15 residues. CDR3 sequence reads: CASSQGGVFTGELFF. The CDR3 nucleotides read TGTGCCAGCAGCCAAGGGGGGGTATTCACCGGGGAGCTGTTTTTT.

As to this clone: Sequence at one end of the junction differs from germline and may be a read error. The chain links TRBV4-2 to TRBJ2-5; D is tentatively TRBD1 or TRBD2 (5 bases each). This CDR3 region has 13 residues. The germline CDR1 and CDR2 sequences are LGHNA and YNFKEQ. The CDR3 here is CASSEEGLGTQYF. CDR3 DNA: TGTGCCAGCAGCGAAGAGGGGCTAGGGACCCAGTACTTC.

The gene calls are TRBV30 and TRBJ2-1, with 7 bases lining up with TRBD1. This CDR3 spans 15 amino acids. Germline trimming cut 0 bases from V and 4 bases from J; bases unmatched to any gene: 6. Germline V gene sequence: CDR1 GTSNPN, CDR2 SVGIG (reference sequence). The CDR3 region has the DNA TGTGCCTGGAGTGTACGCGACAGGGAGTACAATGAGCAGTTCTTC. Its protein product is CAWSVRDREYNEQFF. The full variable domain, with the rest looked up from reference TRBV30 and TRBJ2-1, is SQTIHQWPATLVQPVGSPLSLECTVEGTSNPNLYWYRQAAGRGLQLLFYSVGIGQISSEVPQNLSASRPQDRQFILSSKKLLLSDSGFYLCAWSVRDREYNEQFFGPGTRLTVL.

This chain links TRBV29-1 with TRBJ2-7, with a tentative D call TRBD1 (5 bases). Germline-derived CDR1 and CDR2 are SQVTM and ANQGSEA. The CDR3 runs to 11 residues. Trimming shortened V by 7 bases and J by 1 base, and 8 bases separated the two germline ends. The CDR3 here is CSAGKSYEQYF. For the CDR3, the DNA is TGCAGCGCAGGGAAGTCCTACGAGCAGTACTTC.

The CDR3 protein is CASSRGPGRLNEKLFF. The DNA for the CDR3 is TGTGCCAGCAGCCGGGGACCCGGACGTCTTAATGAAAAACTGTTTTTT. The V and J genes are TRBV7-2 and TRBJ1-4, with D tentatively TRBD1 (5 bases). The V end lost 5 bases, the J end lost 4 bases, and 17 bases lay between the germline ends. Germline V gene lookup returns CDR1 SGHTA and CDR2 FQGNSA. CDR3 length: 16 residues.

The chain links TRBV7-9 to TRBJ1-4; 9 bases line up with TRBD1. Trimming at V came to 5 bases and at J to 8 bases, leaving 9 bases not matched to a gene. This CDR3 comprises 15 residues. CDR1 and CDR2 from the germline V gene are SEHNR and FQNEAQ (reference sequence). The CDR3 region is CASSGGGTGLEKLFF. CDR3 in DNA: TGTGCCAGCAGCGGGGGAGGGACAGGGCTAGAAAAACTGTTTTTT.

This chain links TRBV5-1 with TRBJ2-1, with TRBD2 matching 14 bases. Germline CDR1 and CDR2: SGHRS and YFSETQ. CDR3 length: 15 residues. The junction had 3 bases not matched to a gene; V was cut back by 4 bases and J by 6 bases. The CDR3 sequence is CASSPGTSGGNEQFF. The DNA for the CDR3 is TGCGCCAGCAGCCCCGGGACTAGCGGGGGCAATGAGCAGTTCTTC. Variable domain in full (rest from reference TRBV5-1 and TRBJ2-1): KAGVTQTPRYLIKTRGQQVTLSCSPISGHRSVSWYQQTPGQGLQFLFEYFSETQRNKGNFPGRFSGRQFSNSRSEMNVSTLELGDSALYLCASSPGTSGGNEQFFGPGTRLTVL.

V and J are TRBV9 and TRBJ2-3, with D perhaps matching TRBD2 (6 bases). CDR3 length: 16 amino acids. Germline loops: CDR1 SGDLS, CDR2 YYNGEE. The V end lost 1 base, the J end lost 3 bases, and 15 bases lay between the germline ends. In DNA form, the CDR3 reads TGTGCCAGCAGCGTATTCCCCGGGAGTAGTACAGATACGCAGTATTTT. Translating it yields CASSVFPGSSTDTQYF.

The chain is built from TRBV10-3 and TRBJ2-1; TRBD1 matches at 11 bases. The CDR3 has 15 amino acids. V gave up 2 bases and J gave up 7 bases; unmatched junction bases: 4. From germline, CDR1 is ENHRY and CDR2 SYGVKD. The CDR3 protein is CAISEGQGARNEQFF. DNA of the CDR3: TGTGCCATCAGTGAGGGACAGGGGGCGCGTAATGAGCAGTTCTTC.

The chain has TRBV6-5 and TRBJ2-3; D is unclear. Germline V gene lookup returns CDR1 MNHEY and CDR2 SVGAGI. The CDR3 has 14 residues. V gave up 1 base and J gave up 1 base, with 6 bases separating them. CDR3 amino acids: CASSYFRGTDTQYF. CDR3 DNA sequence: TGTGCCAGCAGTTACTTCCGGGGCACAGATACGCAGTATTTT.